This is a list of T cell receptor beta chains from one sample in a study of metastatic and nonmetastatic thyroid tumors. Using MiXCR, TCRdb re-called clones from the PCR reads. The table has 40,000 or so clones, roughly 26% seen once. The specimen was blood. The receptors originated from a female donor with papillary thyroid cancer or a benign thyroid nodule (not recorded which). Some clones in this sample may be carry-over from other donors' samples. CDR3s include the opening cysteine and the closing phenylalanine or tryptophan. The D gene is left open where the match is weak.

TRBD1	TRBV7-9	TRBJ1-1	CASSQGTGGEAFF
TRBD1	TRBV6-1	TRBJ2-3	CASSQDRGGTDTQYF
TRBD2	TRBV6-5	TRBJ2-3	CASSSIISGGGTDTQYF
-	TRBV20-1	TRBJ1-5	CSARRGGGHNQPQHF
-	TRBV9	TRBJ2-3	CASSVIGPPDTQYF
-	TRBV20-1	TRBJ1-1	CSASNGWNTEAFF
-	TRBV30	TRBJ2-5	CAWGQTGYQETQYF
TRBD1	TRBV4-1	TRBJ1-2	CASSQDLDRGSLDYGYTF
-	TRBV3-1	TRBJ2-5	CASSRRGRVATQETQYF
-	TRBV10-3	TRBJ2-3	CAISEDHSTDTQYF
-	TRBV7-2	TRBJ2-6	CASSLKGPGANVLTF
TRBD2	TRBV3-1	TRBJ2-3	CASSQVVREEGDTQYF
-	TRBV15	TRBJ1-5	CATSSGGDYNQPQHF
TRBD2	TRBV11-1	TRBJ2-1	CASSSTSLRSYNEQFF
-	TRBV27	TRBJ1-1	CASVPLLREEAFF
-	TRBV27	TRBJ2-7	CASSPSRGPYEQYF
-	TRBV14	TRBJ2-7	CASSQDRVRHEQYF
TRBD1	TRBV9	TRBJ2-1	CASSVARAGGSYNEQFF
TRBD2	TRBV9	TRBJ2-4	CASSGTSGGANIQYF
-	TRBV6-2/TRBV6-3	TRBJ1-2	CASSYPWEGDYGYTF
-	TRBV5-1	TRBJ1-2	CASSYEQGYGYTF
TRBD2	TRBV20-1	TRBJ2-1	CSVSWGQGLYNEQFF
TRBD1	TRBV9	TRBJ2-1	CASSVGTVENEQFF
TRBD1	TRBV28	TRBJ1-5	CASTSQTGSGGPQHF
-	TRBV28	TRBJ2-7	CASSLTVFGYEQYF
TRBD1	TRBV3-1	TRBJ1-4	CASSNRGGRVEKLFF
-	TRBV12-3/TRBV12-4	TRBJ2-3	CASSSGGDTQYF
TRBD1	TRBV6-1	TRBJ1-1	CASSEVDRDNF
-	TRBV6-1	TRBJ1-5	CASSSQGGQPQHF
TRBD1	TRBV28	TRBJ2-3	CATGTGGLYTQYF
-	TRBV5-1	TRBJ2-5	CASSLAVTIEAQYF
-	TRBV7-3	TRBJ2-2	CASSPKSNTGELFF
-	TRBV7-6	TRBJ1-3	CASSSGRASGNTIYF
-	TRBV12-3/TRBV12-4	TRBJ2-3	CASSFRADTQYF
-	TRBV6-5	TRBJ1-2	CASSYGELYGYTF
-	TRBV4-3	TRBJ1-2	CASSQDPVAGASGYTF
TRBD2	TRBV5-1	TRBJ2-5	CASSITLGLAGVGETQYF
-	TRBV12-3/TRBV12-4	TRBJ2-7	CASSPPGKHRRPTYEQYF
-	TRBV10-3	TRBJ1-2	CAISEPGVGYTF
-	TRBV2	TRBJ2-5	CASTRGGVDAQYF
TRBD1	TRBV28	TRBJ1-1	CASSLGGQGGLVKTEAFF
TRBD1	TRBV5-1	TRBJ1-1	CANSYRQGGTEAFF